The rows below give T cell receptor beta chains drawn from one sample of a study of cytomegalovirus exposure and HLA in healthy donors. Clones were sequenced by immunoSEQ multiplex PCR, and TCRdb holds only the in-frame ones, with some missing. The sample includes around 150,000 clones, roughly 65% of them seen just once. The sequenced material came from PBMCs. The receptors come from a woman under 30 in good health and CMV-seropositive. The conserved cysteine and the conserved F or W are not part of the CDR3 here. Each record gives: clone size, V gene, J gene, CDR3 length, CDR3 protein. A row's size may be missing; if present it is once, few, many or a size class.

clone size: .
V gene: TRBV7-6
J gene: TRBJ1-4
CDR3 length: 12
CDR3 protein: ASTRDTVGEKLF

clone size: .
V gene: TRBV6-6
J gene: TRBJ2-3
CDR3 length: 13
CDR3 protein: ASRELATGWGTQY

clone size: once
V gene: TRBV7-6
J gene: TRBJ2-3
CDR3 length: 15
CDR3 protein: ASSLALAGGPTDTQY

clone size: .
V gene: TRBV18
J gene: TRBJ1-1
CDR3 length: 12
CDR3 protein: ASSSGHMNTEAF

clone size: .
V gene: TRBV2
J gene: TRBJ2-1
CDR3 length: 16
CDR3 protein: ASRGRTGSLGAYNEQF

clone size: .
V gene: TRBV6-5
J gene: TRBJ2-7
CDR3 length: 12
CDR3 protein: ASSYEGAPYEQY

clone size: few
V gene: TRBV5-4
J gene: TRBJ1-1
CDR3 length: 12
CDR3 protein: ASSLDLPLGGAF

clone size: once
V gene: TRBV7-2
J gene: TRBJ2-3
CDR3 length: 13
CDR3 protein: ASGPLTSGEATQY

clone size: .
V gene: TRBV6-5
J gene: TRBJ2-5
CDR3 length: 11
CDR3 protein: ASSPTLTRRQY

clone size: few
V gene: TRBV28
J gene: TRBJ1-4
CDR3 length: 11
CDR3 protein: ASSHHSNEKLF

clone size: .
V gene: TRBV5-4
J gene: TRBJ2-1
CDR3 length: 13
CDR3 protein: ASSPGLDTYNEQF

clone size: .
V gene: TRBV27
J gene: TRBJ2-7
CDR3 length: 16
CDR3 protein: ASSPAGSDRGRWDEQY

clone size: once
V gene: TRBV2
J gene: TRBJ2-7
CDR3 length: 12
CDR3 protein: ASIPSGSRYEQY

clone size: few
V gene: TRBV28
J gene: TRBJ2-1
CDR3 length: 16
CDR3 protein: ASSVLVARTPRSNEQF

clone size: .
V gene: TRBV5-6
J gene: TRBJ1-1
CDR3 length: 13
CDR3 protein: ASSSVGQGYTEAF

clone size: .
V gene: TRBV27
J gene: TRBJ2-3
CDR3 length: 14
CDR3 protein: ASSLSTSGRPDTQY

clone size: few
V gene: TRBV27
J gene: TRBJ2-2
CDR3 length: 11
CDR3 protein: ASSLRVTGELF

clone size: few
V gene: TRBV19
J gene: TRBJ1-5
CDR3 length: 15
CDR3 protein: ASSIESGNRVGQPQH

clone size: .
V gene: TRBV6-6
J gene: TRBJ1-3
CDR3 length: 11
CDR3 protein: ASLWGRGNTIY

clone size: .
V gene: TRBV27
J gene: .
CDR3 length: 14
CDR3 protein: ASSLSRTQSAYEQY

clone size: .
V gene: TRBV30
J gene: TRBJ1-6
CDR3 length: 12
CDR3 protein: AGRGQGPYSPLH

clone size: .
V gene: TRBV7-3
J gene: TRBJ2-2
CDR3 length: 14
CDR3 protein: ASSLSPNSFSGELF

clone size: .
V gene: TRBV28
J gene: TRBJ2-5
CDR3 length: 10
CDR3 protein: ASGKGTTTQY

clone size: few
V gene: TRBV27
J gene: TRBJ2-1
CDR3 length: 13
CDR3 protein: ASSPPPGLGAEQF

clone size: .
V gene: TRBV7-6
J gene: TRBJ1-4
CDR3 length: 16
CDR3 protein: ASSTNRPGQTGWEKLF

clone size: .
V gene: TRBV28
J gene: TRBJ2-1
CDR3 length: 15
CDR3 protein: ASSSIEDLPQGNEQF

clone size: .
V gene: TRBV11-2
J gene: TRBJ2-1
CDR3 length: 9
CDR3 protein: ASSGQGKQF

clone size: .
V gene: TRBV13
J gene: TRBJ2-3
CDR3 length: 13
CDR3 protein: ASSSNSGGTDTQY

clone size: few
V gene: TRBV11-2
J gene: TRBJ1-1
CDR3 length: 12
CDR3 protein: ASSLNRGYTEAF

clone size: .
V gene: TRBV6-5
J gene: TRBJ2-7
CDR3 length: 12
CDR3 protein: ATGLTGGYYEQY

clone size: .
V gene: TRBV5-1
J gene: TRBJ2-3
CDR3 length: 13
CDR3 protein: ASNLLAALTDTQY

clone size: .
V gene: TRBV28
J gene: TRBJ2-7
CDR3 length: 13
CDR3 protein: ASSLLLAGTYEQY

clone size: .
V gene: TRBV19
J gene: TRBJ2-2
CDR3 length: 13
CDR3 protein: ASSIGGRGTGELF

clone size: .
V gene: TRBV11-3
J gene: TRBJ2-7
CDR3 length: 13
CDR3 protein: ASSTRLASSYEQY

clone size: .
V gene: TRBV18
J gene: TRBJ1-5
CDR3 length: 14
CDR3 protein: ASSPTTRLANQPQH

clone size: .
V gene: TRBV6-6
J gene: TRBJ2-1
CDR3 length: 13
CDR3 protein: ASSSSGGLSNEQF

clone size: .
V gene: TRBV5-1
J gene: TRBJ2-7
CDR3 length: 13
CDR3 protein: ASSLLDSPSYEQY

clone size: once
V gene: TRBV18
J gene: TRBJ2-5
CDR3 length: 14
CDR3 protein: ASSPTSQGYGETQY

clone size: .
V gene: TRBV5-4
J gene: TRBJ2-2
CDR3 length: 13
CDR3 protein: AIRLGGVNTGELF

clone size: .
V gene: TRBV4-1
J gene: TRBJ1-4
CDR3 length: 13
CDR3 protein: ASSQDGTGNEKLF

clone size: few
V gene: TRBV5-1
J gene: TRBJ2-1
CDR3 length: 11
CDR3 protein: ASSGGGLNEQF

clone size: .
V gene: TRBV7-8
J gene: TRBJ2-1
CDR3 length: 14
CDR3 protein: ASSLEPGQGYNEQF

clone size: few
V gene: TRBV28
J gene: TRBJ2-5
CDR3 length: 17
CDR3 protein: ASSPSRSIAGGIQETQY

clone size: .
V gene: TRBV27
J gene: TRBJ1-2
CDR3 length: 11
CDR3 protein: ASSFAANYGYT

clone size: .
V gene: TRBV6-1
J gene: TRBJ1-2
CDR3 length: 12
CDR3 protein: ASSEHRGPYGYT

clone size: .
V gene: TRBV7-2
J gene: TRBJ1-3
CDR3 length: 13
CDR3 protein: ASSLTSGYGNTIY

clone size: .
V gene: TRBV28
J gene: TRBJ2-4
CDR3 length: 11
CDR3 protein: ASSTEVLNIQY

clone size: .
V gene: TRBV7-2
J gene: TRBJ2-3
CDR3 length: 12
CDR3 protein: ASSLGASTDTQY

clone size: .
V gene: TRBV6-5
J gene: TRBJ1-2
CDR3 length: 12
CDR3 protein: ASSPPPGGSGYT

clone size: .
V gene: TRBV9
J gene: .
CDR3 length: 11
CDR3 protein: ASSVGGDYEQY